This T cell receptor (beta chain) was profiled in a study of identical twins. Study findings and constraints: Twin sharing of out-of-frame TCR alpha was underestimated by models in monozygotic pairs. Abundant beta clonotypes from cord blood bore fewer insertions; memory repertoires lacked this pattern.

TCRdb reprocessed the 5' RACE reads via MiXCR and lists one record per CDR3 protein. The sample contains fewer than 350,000 distinct CDR3 sequences, about 8.9% of which appear only once. This clonotype was counted many times. The antigen is undetermined. The V gene's germline CDR1 is MGHRA and CDR2 YSYEKL. The CDR3 consists of 16 residues. V was pared by 1 base and J by 2 bases, with 14 bases between. The same data also contributed to another study, on yellow fever vaccine responses in identical twins.

The sample comprised memory (CD45RO+) T cells sorted from blood. This receptor was taken from a woman younger than 35 in good health. The chain links TRBV4-1 to TRBJ2-5; tentatively, D is TRBD1 (5 bases). CDR3 sequence (DNA): TGCGCCAGCAGCCAAGGGGGCTATACAGTACAAGAGACCCAGTACTTC. It yields the protein CASSQGGYTVQETQYF.